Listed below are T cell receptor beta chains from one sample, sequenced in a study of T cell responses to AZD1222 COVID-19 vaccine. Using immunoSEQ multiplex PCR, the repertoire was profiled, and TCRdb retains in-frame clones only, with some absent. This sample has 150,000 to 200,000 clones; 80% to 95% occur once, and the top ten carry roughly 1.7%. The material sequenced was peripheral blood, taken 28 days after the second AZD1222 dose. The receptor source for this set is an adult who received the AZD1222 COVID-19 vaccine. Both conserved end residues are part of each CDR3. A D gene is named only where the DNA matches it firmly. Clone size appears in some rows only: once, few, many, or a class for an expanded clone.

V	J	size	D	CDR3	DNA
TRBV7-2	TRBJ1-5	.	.	CASSLGPPGQPQHF	TGTGCCAGCAGCTTAGGGCCCCCCGGGCAGCCCCAGCATTTT
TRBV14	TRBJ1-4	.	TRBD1	CASSQVVTGRRGKLFF	TGTGCCAGCAGCCAAGTGGTGACAGGGCGGCGGGGAAAACTGTTTTTT
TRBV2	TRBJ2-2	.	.	CASKRLLGGANTGELFF	TGTGCCAGCAAGCGACTCCTTGGGGGAGCGAACACCGGGGAGCTGTTTTTT
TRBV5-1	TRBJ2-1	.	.	CASSLGGSSYNEQFF	TGCGCCAGCAGCTTGGGCGGTAGCTCCTACAATGAGCAGTTCTTC
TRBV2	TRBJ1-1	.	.	CASSEGRHYTEAFF	TGTGCCAGCAGTGAGGGGCGCCACTACACTGAAGCTTTCTTT
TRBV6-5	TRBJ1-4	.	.	CASSLGRQGRGKLFF	TGTGCCAGCAGTTTGGGGCGGCAGGGTAGGGGAAAACTGTTTTTT
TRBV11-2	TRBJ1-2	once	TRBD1	CASSLEHRGAGGYTF	TGTGCCAGCAGCTTAGAACACAGGGGAGCCGGGGGCTACACCTTC
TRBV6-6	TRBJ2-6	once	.	CASSPLTRIGGANVLTF	TGTGCCAGCAGTCCACTAACACGGATCGGGGGGGCCAACGTCCTGACTTTC
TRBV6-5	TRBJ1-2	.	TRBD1	CASSYPGGADGYTF	TGTGCCAGCAGTTACCCAGGGGGCGCGGATGGCTACACCTTC
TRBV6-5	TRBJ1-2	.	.	CASSYSGTNYGYTF	TGTGCCAGCAGTTATTCCGGGACTAACTATGGCTACACCTTC
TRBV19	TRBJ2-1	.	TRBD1	CASNRDRTSNEQFF	TGTGCCAGTAATCGGGACAGAACCTCCAATGAGCAGTTCTTC
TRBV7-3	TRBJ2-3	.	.	CASRQDITDTQYF	TGTGCCAGCAGACAGGACATCACAGATACGCAGTATTTT
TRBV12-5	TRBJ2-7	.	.	CASGLSRYEQYF	TGTGCTAGTGGTTTGTCCAGATACGAGCAGTACTTC
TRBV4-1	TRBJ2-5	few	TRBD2	CASSQDSSGGSGSRETQYF	TGCGCCAGCAGCCAAGACTCCTCAGGAGGTAGCGGGAGCCGAGAGACCCAGTACTTC